The clone carrying this T cell receptor (beta chain) was seen a few times. The data belong to a study of blood T cell repertoires in COVID-19. The wider study: The United States, Italy and Spain were the sources of the acute and convalescent COVID-19 samples. Nucleic acid was either cDNA or gDNA, and it came from T cells, B-cell-depleted T cells, or PBMCs.

The germline V gene encodes CDR1 MNHEY and CDR2 SVGAGI. V shed 6 bases and J shed 2 bases, with 11 bases lying between them. This CDR3 has 14 amino acids. Authors' analysis steps: It was from reference gene primer amplification that nucleated cell counts were estimated. Sequencing was performed with immunoSEQ multiplex PCR; in TCRdb, only in-frame clones are kept and a portion is missing. Clonal size and the V and J genes are those of that table, whereas D and trimming came from the DNA. Here the sample spans 60,000 to 70,000 clones, 70% to 90% being singletons. This chain joins TRBV6-5 and TRBJ1-3, with D possibly TRBD1 on 6 matching bases. The material sequenced was peripheral blood. The clonotype comes from a woman in her sixties with acute or convalescent COVID-19. The CDR3 region is CASSTGLAGNTIYF. The CDR3 nucleotides read TGTGCCAGCAGCACAGGGCTGGCTGGAAACACCATATATTTT.